The 32 T cell receptor beta chains given below trace back to one sample, sequenced in a study of shared clonotypes between healthy human individuals. Produced via immunoSEQ multiplex PCR; TCRdb's table is partial and in-frame only. Among about 1 million clones listed, 65% to 80% were seen once. The sample taken for sequencing was memory CD4+ T cells sorted from blood. Subset described: CD45RA-negative fraction. These TCRs come from a man in his late teens or twenties in good health.

V and J are TRBV9 and TRBJ1-1; the D gene is possibly TRBD1 (6 bases). The V gene lost 5 bases and the J gene lost 0 bases, with 17 bases spanning the gap. CDR3 size: 16 residues. The germline V gene encodes CDR1 SGDLS and CDR2 YYNGEE. CDR3 DNA sequence: TGTGCCAGCAGTGCCCTCCCCAGGACAGTGAACACTGAAGCTTTCTTT. Translating it yields CASSALPRTVNTEAFF.

The chain recombines TRBV29-1 with TRBJ2-5; the D is unclear. Trimming removed 6 bases from V and 2 bases from J, with 10 bases in between. Germline CDR1 SQVTM, CDR2 ANQGSEA. This CDR3 comprises 12 residues. Written as DNA, the CDR3 is TGCAGCGTCTTACAGACACAAGAGACCCAGTACTTC. Translating it yields CSVLQTQETQYF.

The genes are TRBV6-1 and TRBJ2-7; 7 bases line up with TRBD2. This CDR3 spans 15 amino acids. V was pared by 6 bases and J by 1 base, with 9 bases of the junction left unmatched. The germline V gene encodes CDR1 MNHNS and CDR2 SASEGT. CDR3 sequence (DNA): TGTGCCAGCAGGGGAGGACTAGGCAGATCCTACGAGCAGTACTTC. It translates to CASRGGLGRSYEQYF.

This clone was seen a handful of times. The chain is built from TRBV18 and TRBJ1-3; D not resolved. The V end lost 6 bases, the J end lost 4 bases, and 4 bases lay between the germline ends. The CDR3 is made up of 11 amino acids. Germline V gene data show CDR1 as KGHSH and CDR2 as LQKENI. The CDR3 is CASSRGNTIYF. The CDR3 DNA sequence: TGTGCCAGCTCGCGAGGAAACACCATATATTTT.

The chain combines TRBV5-4 with TRBJ2-1; 7 nucleotides align to TRBD2. Per the germline V gene, CDR1 is SGHNT and CDR2 is YYREEE (reference sequence). With V trimmed by 1 base and J by 9 bases, 10 bases remained unmatched. The CDR3 length is 15 residues. The CDR3 DNA is TGTGCCAGCAGCTTGTTTACTAGCGAGGTGGGTGAGCAGTTCTTC. Protein: CASSLFTSEVGEQFF.

This rearrangement joins TRBV11-3 to TRBJ2-2; D possibly corresponds to TRBD1 (6 bases). This CDR3 has 13 residues. Trimming removed 4 bases at V and 4 bases at J, with 7 bases between. Germline lookup yields CDR1 SGHNT and CDR2 YENEEA. CDR3 amino acids: CASSSQGTGELFF. The CDR3 DNA sequence: TGTGCCAGCAGCTCACAGGGCACCGGGGAGCTGTTTTTT.

This chain links TRBV2 with TRBJ2-7, with a possible D match to TRBD2 (6 bases). V gave up 6 bases and J gave up 4 bases, with 19 bases separating them. This CDR3 is built from 15 residues. Germline V gives CDR1 SNHLY, CDR2 FYNNEI. CDR3 sequence: CASRVAGLWIYEQYF. CDR3 in DNA: TGTGCCAGCAGGGTGGCGGGGTTGTGGATTTACGAGCAGTACTTC.

J is TRBJ2-3 and V is TRBV6-5, with TRBD2 identical over 7 bases. Germline CDR1 reads MNHEY; CDR2 reads SVGAGI. The CDR3 totals 14 residues. The junction had 8 bases not matched to a gene; V was cut back by 6 bases and J by 5 bases. The CDR3 here is CASRSPGLIDTQYF. The CDR3 nucleotides read TGTGCCAGCAGATCCCCGGGACTAATAGATACGCAGTATTTT.

This rearrangement joins TRBV2 to TRBJ2-5, with D tentatively TRBD1 or TRBD2 (5 bases each). Trimming pared 7 bases from V and 5 bases from J, leaving 11 bases between. Per germline, CDR1 SNHLY and CDR2 FYNNEI. This CDR3 is built from 12 residues. CDR3 coding DNA: TGTGCCAGCAAACGGGGCTGGGAGACCCAGTACTTC. It encodes CASKRGWETQYF.

In its sample, this clone was seen a few times. This chain connects TRBV7-8 to TRBJ1-1; 10 bases match TRBD1. The CDR3 is 14 residues long. CDR1 is SGHVS and CDR2 is FQNEAQ in the germline V gene. V was pared by 4 bases and J by 10 bases, with 9 bases of the junction left unmatched. Here the CDR3 reads CASSSGTGDVIAFF. The DNA for the CDR3 is TGTGCCAGCAGCTCAGGGACAGGGGATGTAATAGCTTTCTTT.

Of note for this clone: At one boundary the junction diverges from the germline segment, which might be a read error. V usage is TRBV7-7 and J usage is TRBJ2-7, with TRBD1 identical over 7 bases. The CDR3 is 14 amino acids. CDR1 is SSHAT and CDR2 is FNYEAQ in the germline V gene (reference sequence). The CDR3 region is CASSRGQEAPEQYF. The CDR3 DNA follows: TGTGCTAGCAGCCGCGGACAGGAGGCCCCCGAGCAGTACTTC.

This chain connects TRBV7-9 to TRBJ2-5; possible D gene TRBD2, 7 bases. This CDR3 has 13 amino acids. Germline loops: CDR1 SEHNR, CDR2 FQNEAQ (reference sequence). Trimming left V 8 bases short and J 5 bases short, with 15 bases between. The CDR3 nucleotides read TGTGCCAGCGATCGGGGAGGGGGGGAGACCCAGTACTTC. Residues: CASDRGGGETQYF.

V usage is TRBV28 and J usage is TRBJ1-4; no clear D. V was clipped by 6 bases and J by 0 bases, with 11 bases between them. Germline V gives CDR1 MDHEN, CDR2 SYDVKM. The CDR3 totals 15 residues. CDR3 sequence: CASRRTATTNEKLFF. CDR3 DNA: TGTGCCAGCAGAAGGACGGCAACAACTAATGAAAAACTGTTTTTT.

The V call is TRBV5-6, the J call TRBJ2-5, with a tentative D call TRBD2 (6 bases). The CDR3 is 17 residues long. The ends were cut back, 4 bases at V and 7 bases at J, with 26 bases in the middle. Germline V gives CDR1 SGHDT, CDR2 YYEEEE. CDR3 region: CASSPSGSRGVDVTQYF. For the CDR3, the DNA is TGTGCCAGCAGCCCAAGCGGGTCGCGGGGTGTAGATGTGACCCAGTACTTC.

The chain employs TRBV29-1 and TRBJ2-7; D might be TRBD2 (5 bases). Germline-derived CDR1 and CDR2 are SQVTM and ANQGSEA. This CDR3 spans 12 amino acids. V dropped 5 bases and J dropped 2 bases, with 10 bases sitting between them. CDR3 sequence: CSVWSGAYEQYF. The CDR3 region has the DNA TGCAGCGTTTGGAGCGGAGCCTACGAGCAGTACTTC.

In DNA, the CDR3 is TGTGCCAGCAGTCCTCGCGGGACAGAAACCTACGAGCAGTACTTC. Encoded protein: CASSPRGTETYEQYF. The rearrangement links TRBV2 to TRBJ2-7; tentatively, D is TRBD1 (7 bases). The CDR3 consists of 15 residues. V was trimmed by 5 bases and J by 2 bases, leaving 16 bases between them. Germline V gives CDR1 SNHLY, CDR2 FYNNEI.

Many counts were recorded for this clone. The V call is TRBV18, the J call TRBJ2-3, with D uncertain. V lost 2 bases, J lost 0 bases, and 12 bases lay in between. CDR1 and CDR2 (germline): KGHSH, LQKENI. The CDR3 contains 16 residues. CDR3 sequence reads: CASSPRTTTSTDTQYF. CDR3 sequence (DNA): TGTGCCAGCTCACCAAGAACTACCACTAGCACAGATACGCAGTATTTT.

The V call is TRBV30, the J call TRBJ2-2; TRBD2 matches at 12 bases. Trimming at V came to 8 bases and at J to 6 bases, leaving 10 bases not matched to a gene. Germline V gives CDR1 GTSNPN, CDR2 SVGIG (reference sequence). The CDR3 extends over 15 amino acids. CDR3 sequence reads: CARGVLAGGPGELFF. The CDR3 DNA follows: TGTGCCCGGGGGGTCCTAGCGGGAGGGCCCGGGGAGCTGTTTTTT.

This clone was recorded at least ten times. Other DNA variants within this sample encode the same CDR3. The genes are TRBV18 and TRBJ1-1, with D unclear. This CDR3 comprises 14 residues. The V gene lost 6 bases and the J gene lost 4 bases, with 15 bases spanning the gap. The germline V gene encodes CDR1 KGHSH and CDR2 LQKENI. In nucleotides, the CDR3 is TGTGCCAGCTCCCCCGAGGTTGGCGGCACTGAAGCTTTCTTT. It yields the protein CASSPEVGGTEAFF.

The chain carries TRBV10-3 and TRBJ2-5; maybe TRBD1 (5 bases). The end of the DNA is better explained by TRBJ2-7, so the J call may be wrong. The CDR3 is made up of 13 amino acids. Germline V gene data show CDR1 as ENHRY and CDR2 as SYGVKD. The CDR3 DNA follows: TGTGCCATCATGGGGCAGTTCTCCTACGAGCAGTACTTC. This encodes CAIMGQFSYEQYF.

The J gene is TRBJ1-6, the V gene TRBV9, with 7 bases identical to TRBD1. V shed 3 bases, J shed 3 bases, and the junction held 15 bases outside the gene matches. This CDR3 region has 19 residues. Germline lookup yields CDR1 SGDLS and CDR2 YYNGEE. The CDR3 DNA follows: TGTGCCAGCAGCGGTGACCAGGGGGGCCCATTCAACTATAATTCACCCCTCCACTTT. Protein sequence: CASSGDQGGPFNYNSPLHF.

The chain links TRBV29-1 to TRBJ2-1; D is perhaps TRBD1 (6 bases). The length of the CDR3 is 12 residues. V dropped 6 bases and J dropped 7 bases, with 13 bases sitting between them. Germline CDR1 reads SQVTM; CDR2 reads ANQGSEA. This CDR3 reads CSVDPGQNEQFF. CDR3 coding DNA: TGCAGCGTGGACCCGGGACAAAATGAGCAGTTCTTC.

This clone was observed a single time. The chain has TRBV5-1 and TRBJ2-7, with 8 bases fitting TRBD1. The junction had 5 bases not matched to a gene; V was cut back by 3 bases and J by 3 bases. This CDR3 has 14 amino acids. Germline CDR1 reads SGHRS; CDR2 reads YFSETQ. CDR3 coding DNA: TGCGCCAGCAGCTGGATGACAGGGGACTACGAGCAGTACTTC. Translation gives CASSWMTGDYEQYF. Variable domain in full (rest from reference TRBV5-1 and TRBJ2-7): KAGVTQTPRYLIKTRGQQVTLSCSPISGHRSVSWYQQTPGQGLQFLFEYFSETQRNKGNFPGRFSGRQFSNSRSEMNVSTLELGDSALYLCASSWMTGDYEQYFGPGTRLTVT.

This chain joins TRBV5-6 and TRBJ1-2; D remains ambiguous. This CDR3 has 13 residues. The V gene's germline CDR1 is SGHDT and CDR2 YYEEEE. Trimming shortened V by 4 bases and J by 9 bases, and 16 bases separated the two germline ends. The DNA of the CDR3 is TGTGCCAGCAGCCCCAGAGGCAGTACGAGCTACACCTTC. Its translation is CASSPRGSTSYTF. Looking up the rest from reference TRBV5-6 and TRBJ1-2 gives the full variable domain: DAGVTQSPTHLIKTRGQQVTLRCSPKSGHDTVSWYQQALGQGPQFIFQYYEEEERQRGNFPDRFSGHQFPNYSSELNVNALLLGDSALYLCASSPRGSTSYTFGSGTRLTVV.

This clone was seen just once. The chain carries TRBV5-1 and TRBJ2-1, with TRBD2 matching over 7 bases. From germline, CDR1 is SGHRS and CDR2 YFSETQ. This CDR3 has 14 residues. After removal of 2 bases from V and 8 bases from J, the junction contained 7 bases not matched to a gene. CDR3 sequence reads: CASSFREAWDEQFF. CDR3 in DNA: TGCGCCAGCAGCTTCCGGGAGGCTTGGGATGAGCAGTTCTTC.

The gene calls are TRBV6-5 and TRBJ2-7, with 9 positions matching TRBD1. From germline, CDR1 is MNHEY and CDR2 SVGAGI. The CDR3 totals 16 residues. J gave up 6 bases and V 0 bases, and 9 bases lay outside the gene matches. CDR3 amino acids: CASSYSFGQGTSEQYF. Written as DNA, the CDR3 is TGTGCCAGCAGTTACTCGTTTGGACAGGGGACGTCCGAGCAGTACTTC.

This clone was picked up one time. V and J are TRBV11-2 and TRBJ1-1; D is unclear. Germline CDR1 SGHAT, CDR2 FQNNGV. The CDR3 is 13 residues long. With 5 bases removed from V and 2 bases from J, the gap between germline ends came to 9 bases. This CDR3 reads CASSPQYNTEAFF. CDR3 nucleotides: TGTGCCAGCAGCCCACAATACAACACTGAAGCTTTCTTT.

This chain uses TRBV5-1 with TRBJ2-3; D gene ambiguous. V shed 3 bases and J shed 7 bases, with 6 bases lying between them. This CDR3 is built from 11 residues. Per the germline V gene, CDR1 is SGHRS and CDR2 is YFSETQ. The CDR3 reads CASSSTYTQYF. CDR3 sequence (DNA): TGCGCCAGCAGCTCGACATATACGCAGTATTTT. Using reference TRBV5-1 and TRBJ2-3 for the parts outside the CDR3, the full variable domain is KAGVTQTPRYLIKTRGQQVTLSCSPISGHRSVSWYQQTPGQGLQFLFEYFSETQRNKGNFPGRFSGRQFSNSRSEMNVSTLELGDSALYLCASSSTYTQYFGPGTRLTVL.

The rearrangement links TRBV28 to TRBJ1-4; 10 bases align to TRBD1. Germline values: CDR1 MDHEN, CDR2 SYDVKM. This CDR3 contains 15 residues. The junction had 8 bases not matched to a gene; V was cut back by 6 bases and J by 7 bases. This chain's CDR3 is CASRRQGAGGEKLFF. The CDR3 DNA is TGTGCCAGCAGGCGACAGGGGGCGGGTGGTGAAAAACTGTTTTTT.

The V call is TRBV11-2, the J call TRBJ2-1; the match to TRBD1 covers 8 bases. Germline V CDR1 and CDR2: SGHAT, FQNNGV. V trimming: 1 base; J trimming: 2 bases; junction bases outside the gene matches: 4. This CDR3 spans 16 amino acids. CDR3 coding DNA: TGTGCCAGCAGCTTAGCGGCGGGACAGGCCTACAATGAGCAGTTCTTC. Its translation: CASSLAAGQAYNEQFF.

This sequence joins TRBV6-1 and TRBJ1-1; 10 positions match TRBD1. The CDR3 has 14 amino acids. Trimming cost V 4 bases and J 5 bases; bases outside gene matches: 4. Germline lookup yields CDR1 MNHNS and CDR2 SASEGT. The CDR3 protein is CASSGGTGETEAFF. CDR3 DNA: TGTGCCAGCAGTGGGGGGACAGGGGAGACTGAAGCTTTCTTT.

The chain has TRBV30 and TRBJ2-2; the match to TRBD1 covers 9 bases. CDR1 and CDR2 from the germline V gene are GTSNPN and SVGIG (reference sequence). V was pared by 1 base and J by 3 bases, with 3 bases of the junction left unmatched. This CDR3 is built from 15 residues. The DNA for the CDR3 is TGTGCCTGGAGTGCCGGGGACAGGGACACCGGGGAGCTGTTTTTT. Translated, it gives CAWSAGDRDTGELFF. The complete variable domain, with remaining parts taken from reference TRBV30 and TRBJ2-2, reads SQTIHQWPATLVQPVGSPLSLECTVEGTSNPNLYWYRQAAGRGLQLLFYSVGIGQISSEVPQNLSASRPQDRQFILSSKKLLLSDSGFYLCAWSAGDRDTGELFFGEGSRLTVL.